The rows below give T cell receptor beta chains drawn from one sample of a study of graft-versus-host responses after intestinal transplantation. These receptors have no identified antigens. Sequenced by immunoSEQ multiplex PCR; TCRdb stores in-frame clones only, minus some. The table shows 96,000 or so clones, with about 90% occurring only once. Sequencing was performed on unstimulated CD4+ T cells sorted from spleen or lymph node cells, taken before intestinal transplant. These receptors were obtained from a human donor who received an intestinal transplant. The CDR3 runs from the conserved cysteine through the conserved F or W. The D gene is left open where the match is weak. Some rows have no size entry. The others give once, few or many, or a class for an expanded clone.

V gene: TRBV9; clone size: .; D gene: TRBD2; CDR3 protein: CASSVGGSPYEQYF
V gene: TRBV2; clone size: .; D gene: TRBD1; CDR3 protein: CASGQTGTEKETQYF
V gene: TRBV6-1; clone size: .; D gene: TRBD2; CDR3 protein: CASSELGLAVYEQYF
V gene: TRBV28; clone size: .; D gene: .; CDR3 protein: CASSLIGSISGNTIYF
V gene: TRBV11-2; clone size: .; D gene: TRBD2; CDR3 protein: CASTLQLAGSGGELFF
V gene: TRBV5-1; clone size: .; D gene: TRBD1; CDR3 protein: CASSYSTGGTPIQYF
V gene: TRBV5-1; clone size: .; D gene: TRBD1; CDR3 protein: CASTPGGGQGEAFF
V gene: TRBV5-6; clone size: .; D gene: .; CDR3 protein: CASSAQGGQYF
V gene: TRBV29-1; clone size: .; D gene: TRBD2; CDR3 protein: CRTSLGNEQFF
V gene: TRBV5-1; clone size: .; D gene: TRBD2; CDR3 protein: CASSSSTGEGRYEQYF
V gene: TRBV2; clone size: .; D gene: .; CDR3 protein: CASSGEGDTEAFF
V gene: TRBV6-6; clone size: .; D gene: .; CDR3 protein: CASILGGTGELFF
V gene: TRBV5-1; clone size: once; D gene: .; CDR3 protein: CASSFIPSRSYNEQFF
V gene: TRBV6-1; clone size: once; D gene: TRBD1; CDR3 protein: CASSGRQGGFYGYTF
V gene: TRBV19; clone size: .; D gene: .; CDR3 protein: CASSTGQTSNSPLHF
V gene: TRBV4-1; clone size: .; D gene: TRBD2; CDR3 protein: CASSHTQTSGIYEQYF
V gene: TRBV11-3; clone size: .; D gene: TRBD1; CDR3 protein: CASSPEGQAGETQYF